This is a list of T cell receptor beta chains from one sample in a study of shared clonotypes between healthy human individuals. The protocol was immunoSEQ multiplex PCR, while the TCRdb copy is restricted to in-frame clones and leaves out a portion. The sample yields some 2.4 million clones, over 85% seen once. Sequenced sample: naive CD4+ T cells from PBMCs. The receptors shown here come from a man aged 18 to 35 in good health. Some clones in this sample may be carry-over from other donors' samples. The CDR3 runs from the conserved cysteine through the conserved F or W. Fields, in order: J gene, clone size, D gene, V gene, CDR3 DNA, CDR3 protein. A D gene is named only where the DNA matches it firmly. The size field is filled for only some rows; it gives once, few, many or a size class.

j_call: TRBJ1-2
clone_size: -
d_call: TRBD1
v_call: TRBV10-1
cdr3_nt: TGCGCCAGCAGTGGGGACAGGAACTATGGCTACACCTTC
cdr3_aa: CASSGDRNYGYTF

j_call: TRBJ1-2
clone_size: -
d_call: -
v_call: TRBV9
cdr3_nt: TGTGCCAGCAGCGTAGATCCAGGGGTTACCTATGGCTACACCTTC
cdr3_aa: CASSVDPGVTYGYTF

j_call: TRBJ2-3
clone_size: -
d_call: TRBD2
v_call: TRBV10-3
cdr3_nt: TGTGCCATCACCCCCGGGTTAGCGGGAATACGAGGAGATACGCAGTATTTT
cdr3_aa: CAITPGLAGIRGDTQYF

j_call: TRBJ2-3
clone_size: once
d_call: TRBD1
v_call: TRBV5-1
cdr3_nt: TGCGCCAGCAGCGTCGGGACAGGCACAGATACGCAGTATTTT
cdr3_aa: CASSVGTGTDTQYF

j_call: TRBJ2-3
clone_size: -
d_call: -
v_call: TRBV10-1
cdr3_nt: TGCGCCAGCAGTGATACAGATACGCAGTATTTT
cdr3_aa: CASSDTDTQYF

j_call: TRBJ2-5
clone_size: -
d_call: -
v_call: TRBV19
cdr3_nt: TGTGCCAGTAGCCGCGGGGCAGTCGAAGAGACCCAGTACTTC
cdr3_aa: CASSRGAVEETQYF

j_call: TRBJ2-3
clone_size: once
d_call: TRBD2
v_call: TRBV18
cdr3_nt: TGTGCCAGCTCACCATACTCGATTAGCGGGACTAGCACAGATACGCAGTATTTT
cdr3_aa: CASSPYSISGTSTDTQYF

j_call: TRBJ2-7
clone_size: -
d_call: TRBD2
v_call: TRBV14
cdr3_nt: TGTGCCAGCAGCCGTGGACTAGCGGGAGGCGAGCAGTACTTC
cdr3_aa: CASSRGLAGGEQYF

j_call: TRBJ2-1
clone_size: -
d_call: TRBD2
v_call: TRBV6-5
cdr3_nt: TGTGCCAGCAGTTATGCGGCTAGCGGAAATGAGCAGTTCTTC
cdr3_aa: CASSYAASGNEQFF

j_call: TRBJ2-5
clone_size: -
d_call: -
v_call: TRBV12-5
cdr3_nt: TGTGCTAGTGGTTCACAGGAGACCCAGTACTTC
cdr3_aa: CASGSQETQYF

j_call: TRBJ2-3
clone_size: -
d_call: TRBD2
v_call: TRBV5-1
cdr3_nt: TGCGCCAGCAGCTTCGGGGCGGGAGGGAGCACAGATACGCAGTATTTT
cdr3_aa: CASSFGAGGSTDTQYF

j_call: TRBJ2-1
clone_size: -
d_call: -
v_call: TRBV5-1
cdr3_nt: TGCGCCAGCAGCTTGTCTGCGGGAAACCCCTACAATGAGCAGTTCTTC
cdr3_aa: CASSLSAGNPYNEQFF

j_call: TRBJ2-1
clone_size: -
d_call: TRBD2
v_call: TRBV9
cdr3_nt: TGTGCCAGCAGCCCGGCTAGCGGGACCTACAATGAGCAGTTCTTC
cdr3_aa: CASSPASGTYNEQFF

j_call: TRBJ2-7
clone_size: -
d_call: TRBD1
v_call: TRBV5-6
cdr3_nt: TGTGCCAGCAGCGCTGGGGACAGAACCTACGAGCAGTACTTC
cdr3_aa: CASSAGDRTYEQYF

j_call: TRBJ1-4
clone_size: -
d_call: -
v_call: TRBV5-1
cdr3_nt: TGCGCCAGCAGCCCTCTAGCGGGAAGTGAAAAACTGTTTTTT
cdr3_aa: CASSPLAGSEKLFF

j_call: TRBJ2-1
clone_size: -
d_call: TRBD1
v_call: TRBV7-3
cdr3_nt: TGTGCCAGCAGCCCAGGGGGTCACACGAGCAATGAGCAGTTCTTC
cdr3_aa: CASSPGGHTSNEQFF

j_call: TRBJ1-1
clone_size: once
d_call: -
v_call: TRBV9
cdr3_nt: TGTGCCAGCAGCCCCCGGGGATCCAACACTGAAGCTTTCTTT
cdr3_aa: CASSPRGSNTEAFF

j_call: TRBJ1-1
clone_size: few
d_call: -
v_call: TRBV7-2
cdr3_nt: TGTGCCAGCAGCCCCGGCGGGGTCACTGAAGCTTTCTTT
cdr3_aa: CASSPGGVTEAFF

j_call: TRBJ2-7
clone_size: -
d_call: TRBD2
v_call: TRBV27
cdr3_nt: TGTGCCAGCAGGCGCGGATCAGCGGGAGCCACCTACGAGCAGTACTTC
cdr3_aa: CASRRGSAGATYEQYF

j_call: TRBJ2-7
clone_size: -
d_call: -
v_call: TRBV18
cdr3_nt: TGTGCCAGCTCACCGCGAGGGAATTTCGAGCAGTACTTC
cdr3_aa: CASSPRGNFEQYF

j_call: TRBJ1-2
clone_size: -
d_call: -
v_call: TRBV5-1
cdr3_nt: TGCGCCAGCAGCTTGGTTCAGACCTATGGCTACACCTTC
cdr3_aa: CASSLVQTYGYTF

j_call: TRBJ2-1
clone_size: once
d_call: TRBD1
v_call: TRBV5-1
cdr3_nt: TGCGCCAGCAGCCGATGGACAGGGGGCGTGAATGAGCAGTTCTTC
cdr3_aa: CASSRWTGGVNEQFF

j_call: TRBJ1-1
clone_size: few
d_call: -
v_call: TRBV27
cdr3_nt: TGTGCCAGCAGTTTATCGATGTGGGCAGACACTGAAGCTTTCTTT
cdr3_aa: CASSLSMWADTEAFF

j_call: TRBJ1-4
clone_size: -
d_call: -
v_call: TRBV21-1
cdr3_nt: TGTGCCAGCAGCCCCGCAGGGGCGGGCGAAAAACTGTTTTTT
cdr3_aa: CASSPAGAGEKLFF

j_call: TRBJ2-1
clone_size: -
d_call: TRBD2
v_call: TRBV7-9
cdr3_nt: TGTGCCAGCAGCTTAAGGCTAGCGGGAGGGTCAAGCTCCTACAATGAGCAGTTCTTC
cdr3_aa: CASSLRLAGGSSSYNEQFF

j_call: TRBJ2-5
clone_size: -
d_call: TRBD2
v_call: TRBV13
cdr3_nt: TGTGCCAGCAGCTTCAGCGGGATACAAGAGACCCAGTACTTC
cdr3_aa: CASSFSGIQETQYF

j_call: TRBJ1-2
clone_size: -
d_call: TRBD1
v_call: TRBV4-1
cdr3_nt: TGCGCCAGCAGCCAACCCTGGGACAGGGGGCTTAAAGGCTACACCTTC
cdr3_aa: CASSQPWDRGLKGYTF

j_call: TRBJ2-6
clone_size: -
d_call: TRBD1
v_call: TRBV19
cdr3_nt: TGTGCCAGTAGTATCCGCGGACAGGGATCTCCTAGAGGGGCCAACGTCCTGACTTTC
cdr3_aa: CASSIRGQGSPRGANVLTF

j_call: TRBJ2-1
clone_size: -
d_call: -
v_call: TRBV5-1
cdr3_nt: TGCGCCAGCGGCCGGGACGGCTCCTACAATGAGCAGTTCTTC
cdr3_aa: CASGRDGSYNEQFF

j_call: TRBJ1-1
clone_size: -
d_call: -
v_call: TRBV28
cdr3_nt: TGTGCCAGCAGTTTCTCAGCATCCAGGGTTCGTTTTTTTGCTGAAGCTTTCTTT
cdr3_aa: CASSFSASRVRFFAEAFF

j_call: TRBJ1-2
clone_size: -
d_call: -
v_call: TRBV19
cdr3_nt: TGTGCCAGTAGTATTAGTTGGGTCGGCAGTAACTATGGCTACACCTTC
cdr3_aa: CASSISWVGSNYGYTF

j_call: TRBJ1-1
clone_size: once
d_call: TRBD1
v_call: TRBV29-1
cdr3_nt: TGCAGCGTGGACGGACAGGGTCCTACCGGGGCTTTCTTT
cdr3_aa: CSVDGQGPTGAFF

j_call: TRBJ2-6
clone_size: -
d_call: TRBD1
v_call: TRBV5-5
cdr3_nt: TGTGCCAGTGCGACAGGGGGGCCTTTATCTGGGGCCAACGTCCTGACTTTC
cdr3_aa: CASATGGPLSGANVLTF

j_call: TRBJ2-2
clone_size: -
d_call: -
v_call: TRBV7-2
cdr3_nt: TGTGCCAGCAGCTTACTAGGTAGAGACACCGGGGAGCTGTTTTTT
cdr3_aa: CASSLLGRDTGELFF

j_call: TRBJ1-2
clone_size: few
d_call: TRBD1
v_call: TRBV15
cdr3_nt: TGTGCCACCACCCCTACGGACAGGAAGGTCTATGGCTACACCTTC
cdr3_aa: CATTPTDRKVYGYTF

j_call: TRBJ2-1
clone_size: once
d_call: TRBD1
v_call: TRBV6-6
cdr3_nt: TGTGCCAGCATCCCTACGGGACAGCCAGTCAATGAGCAGTTCTTC
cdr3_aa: CASIPTGQPVNEQFF

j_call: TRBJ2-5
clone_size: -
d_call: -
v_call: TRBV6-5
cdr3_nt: TGTGCCAGCACCGCCCCCGGGCAAGAGACCCAGTACTTC
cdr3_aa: CASTAPGQETQYF

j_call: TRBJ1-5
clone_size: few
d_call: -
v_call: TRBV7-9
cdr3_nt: TGTGCCAGCAGCTTGGTGGTTGGTCAGCCCCAGCATTTT
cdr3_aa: CASSLVVGQPQHF

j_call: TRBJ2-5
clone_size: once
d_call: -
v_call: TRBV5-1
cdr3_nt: TGCGCCAGCAGCTTGGCCGACAATCCCCAAGAGACCCAGTACTTC
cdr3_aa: CASSLADNPQETQYF

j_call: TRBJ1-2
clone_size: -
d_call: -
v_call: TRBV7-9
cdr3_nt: TGTGCCAGCAGCGAAAACACCTCCCGGGGCTACACCTTC
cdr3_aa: CASSENTSRGYTF

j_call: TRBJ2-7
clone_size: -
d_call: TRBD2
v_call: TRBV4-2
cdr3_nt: TGTGCCAGCAGCCGCCGCTCTAGCGGAGACGACGAGCAGTACTTC
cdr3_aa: CASSRRSSGDDEQYF

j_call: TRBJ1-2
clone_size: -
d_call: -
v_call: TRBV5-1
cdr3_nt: TGCGCCAGCAGCTTGAACGGGGACACACGCTATGGCTACACCTTC
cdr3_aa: CASSLNGDTRYGYTF

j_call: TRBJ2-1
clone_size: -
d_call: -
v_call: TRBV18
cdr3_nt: TGTGCCAGCTCACCACGTCAGGGTAACTCCTACAATGAGCAGTTCTTC
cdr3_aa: CASSPRQGNSYNEQFF

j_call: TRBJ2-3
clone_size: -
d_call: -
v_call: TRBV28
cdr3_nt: TGTGCCAGCAGTCTTAGCGGCAGCACAGATACGCAGTATTTT
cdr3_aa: CASSLSGSTDTQYF

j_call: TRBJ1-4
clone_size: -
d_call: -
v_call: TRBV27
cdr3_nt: TGTGCCAGCAGTTCCAGGGTTGCAACTAATGAAAAACTGTTTTTT
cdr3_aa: CASSSRVATNEKLFF